Below, 22 T cell receptor beta chains from the same sample are listed, as sequenced in a study of blood T cell repertoires in COVID-19. The data were produced by immunoSEQ multiplex PCR, yet TCRdb's version contains in-frame clones alone and is incomplete. The sample has roughly 110,000 clones; around 89% are singletons. Sample: peripheral blood. Receptors were obtained from a human donor with acute or convalescent COVID-19. The donor label of this sample is uncertain.

This chain uses TRBV28 with TRBJ1-2; D not certain. With 2 bases removed from V and 5 bases from J, the gap between germline ends came to 9 bases. The CDR3 length is 13 residues. Germline V CDR1 and CDR2: MDHEN, SYDVKM. As DNA, the CDR3 is TGTGCCAGCAGTTTAGACCCTAGATATGGCTACACCTTC. It specifies CASSLDPRYGYTF.

The V gene is TRBV5-5, the J gene TRBJ2-7; 8 bases agree with TRBD1. Germline V gene sequence: CDR1 SGHKS, CDR2 YYEKEE (reference sequence). This CDR3 contains 14 residues. V was clipped by 0 bases and J by 3 bases; unmatched bases: 2. CDR3 nucleotide sequence: TGTGCCAGCAGCTTGGGCGGACAGGGCTACGAGCAGTACTTC. This gives the protein CASSLGGQGYEQYF.

The genes are TRBV30 and TRBJ1-2; D may be TRBD1 (6 bases). The CDR3 has 14 amino acids. Per the germline V gene, CDR1 is GTSNPN and CDR2 is SVGIG (reference sequence). V lost 2 bases and J lost 3, with 13 bases in between. The CDR3 DNA reads as TGTGCCTGGAGTCGCCGGGACAACTACTATGGCTACACCTTC. Its protein is CAWSRRDNYYGYTF.

The V call is TRBV4-2, the J call TRBJ1-6, with D possibly matching TRBD1 (6 bases). V lost 1 base to trimming and J lost 7 bases, with 14 bases between them. Germline V CDR1 and CDR2: LGHNA, YNFKEQ. The CDR3 spans 16 residues. The CDR3 protein is CASSQVGAGDNSPLHF. CDR3 in DNA: TGTGCCAGCAGCCAAGTGGGAGCAGGGGACAATTCACCCCTCCACTTT.

The J gene is TRBJ1-4, the V gene TRBV3-1 (or the pseudogene TRBV3-2); TRBD1 is a possible D gene (6 bases). The CDR3 length is 15 residues. Germline V gene sequence: CDR1 LGHDT, CDR2 YNNKEL (reference sequence). The V and J ends lost 0 bases and 10 bases respectively, with 15 bases between them. For the CDR3, the DNA is TGTGCCAGCAGCCAAGATACGGGACACCGAGGAAAACTGTTTTTT. Translating it yields CASSQDTGHRGKLFF.

The gene calls are TRBV6-6 and TRBJ2-3; 8 bases match TRBD1. The CDR3 spans 14 residues. In germline, CDR1 is MNHNY, CDR2 SVGAGI (reference sequence). V dropped 5 bases and J dropped 7; count of bases not matched to a gene: 8. For the CDR3, the DNA is TGTGCCAGCAGTCGGACAGGGTCCACTAATACGCAGTATTTT. This translates into CASSRTGSTNTQYF.

This clone was recorded once. The rearrangement links TRBV11-2 to TRBJ1-5; D perhaps matches TRBD1 (5 bases). The CDR3 has 18 residues. The V gene lost 2 bases and the J gene lost 0 bases, with 17 bases spanning the gap. Germline values: CDR1 SGHAT, CDR2 FQNNGV. In nucleotides, the CDR3 is TGTGCCAGCAGCTTACTTTCCATCCGACAGATTAGCAATCAGCCCCAGCATTTT. Its translation: CASSLLSIRQISNQPQHF.

The chain couples TRBV5-6 to TRBJ2-7; no reliable D call. The CDR3 is made up of 16 amino acids. The V gene's germline CDR1 is SGHDT and CDR2 YYEEEE. The V end lost 0 bases, the J end lost 2 bases, and 15 bases lay between the germline ends. CDR3 sequence: CASSLDGRVSTYEQYF. CDR3 sequence (DNA): TGTGCCAGCAGCTTGGACGGTCGGGTCTCTACCTACGAGCAGTACTTC.

V usage is TRBV6-5 and J usage is TRBJ2-5; 9 bases line up with TRBD2. Trimming took 6 bases from V and 3 from J; bases not matched to a gene: 5. CDR1 is MNHEY and CDR2 is SVGAGI in the germline V gene. The CDR3 spans 14 residues. The CDR3 DNA sequence: TGTGCCAGCAGCCTTAGCGGGGGCAAAGAGACCCAGTACTTC. It encodes CASSLSGGKETQYF.

CDR3 DNA sequence: TGTGCCAGCAGCAGTGGTCAGGTTAGCGGGGTCCCGGAGACCCAGTACTTC. It yields the protein CASSSGQVSGVPETQYF. The V and J genes are TRBV7-8 and TRBJ2-5; the match to TRBD2 covers 8 bases. Per germline, CDR1 SGHVS and CDR2 FQNEAQ. There are 17 residues in the CDR3. V trimming: 5 bases; J trimming: 5 bases; junction bases outside the gene matches: 16.

In its sample, this clone was seen a few times. The chain links TRBV7-9 to TRBJ2-1, with no clear D. The germline V gene encodes CDR1 SEHNR and CDR2 FQNEAQ (reference sequence). Trimming stripped 3 bases from V and 1 base from J, with 7 bases between. This CDR3 has 14 amino acids. CDR3 residues: CASSLPGSYNEQFF. CDR3 coding DNA: TGTGCCAGCAGCTTGCCAGGATCCTACAATGAGCAGTTCTTC.

The V and J genes are TRBV18 and TRBJ1-5; D is perhaps TRBD1 (6 bases). Looked up from germline, CDR1 is KGHSH and CDR2 is LQKENI. This CDR3 has 14 amino acids. V was shortened by 2 bases and J by 6 bases, with 11 bases between the two germline ends. The CDR3 protein is CASSPGQGTQPQHF. The CDR3 region has the DNA TGTGCCAGCTCACCAGGGCAGGGGACTCAGCCCCAGCATTTT.

The gene calls are TRBV12-3 or TRBV12-4 and TRBJ1-2; TRBD1 might be the D (6 bases). V was pared by 3 bases and J by 2 bases, with 7 bases between. The CDR3 consists of 13 residues. The CDR3 here is CASSFGQNYGYTF. The CDR3 DNA follows: TGTGCCAGCAGTTTCGGACAGAACTATGGCTACACCTTC.

The rearrangement uses TRBV29-1 and TRBJ2-5; D remains unclear. The CDR3 length is 12 residues. V lost 8 bases and J lost 1, with 11 bases in between. Germline assignment: CDR1 SQVTM and CDR2 ANQGSEA. The CDR3 is CSSAGFQETQYF. The CDR3 DNA sequence: TGCAGCTCCGCAGGATTCCAAGAGACCCAGTACTTC. The full variable domain, in which reference TRBV29-1 and TRBJ2-5 provide the parts outside the CDR3, is SAVISQKPSRDICQRGTSLTIQCQVDSQVTMMFWYRQQPGQSLTLIATANQGSEATYESGFVIDKFPISRPNLTFSTLTVSNMSPEDSSIYLCSSAGFQETQYFGPGTRLLVL.

The chain is built from TRBV28 and TRBJ1-2; 8 nucleotides agree with TRBD1. CDR1 and CDR2 from the germline V gene are MDHEN and SYDVKM. V shed 5 bases and J 4 bases; nucleotides not matched to a gene: 15. This CDR3 has 17 residues. In nucleotides, the CDR3 is TGTGCCAGCAGTCCCGGACAGGGAAGATTTGAACCCTATGGCTACACCTTC. Amino acid sequence: CASSPGQGRFEPYGYTF.

This clone appeared once. This chain uses TRBV6-1 with TRBJ1-2; TRBD1 is a possible D gene (6 bases). The CDR3 totals 14 residues. Germline loops: CDR1 MNHNS, CDR2 SASEGT. The germline V and J ends were trimmed by 3 bases and 1 base, with 9 bases remaining between them. The CDR3 sequence is CASSDLDSNYGYTF. The DNA for the CDR3 is TGTGCCAGCAGTGACCTGGACAGTAACTATGGCTACACCTTC.

The genes are TRBV28 and TRBJ1-5, with 7 nucleotides matching TRBD1. The CDR3 runs 15 residues. Germline V gene sequence: CDR1 MDHEN, CDR2 SYDVKM. V gave up 3 bases and J gave up 3 bases; unmatched junction bases: 5. For the CDR3, the DNA is TGTGCCAGCAGTTTCGGGACAGTTTTCAATCAGCCCCAGCATTTT. Protein sequence: CASSFGTVFNQPQHF.

The chain is built from TRBV27 and TRBJ1-5; TRBD1 might be the D (6 bases). The CDR3 loop spans 14 amino acids. V was trimmed by 2 bases and J by 5 bases, leaving 10 bases between them. Germline-derived CDR1 and CDR2 are MNHEY and SMNVEV (reference sequence). DNA of the CDR3: TGTGCCAGCAGTTTACGGGCAGGGGATCAGCCCCAGCATTTT. Its protein product is CASSLRAGDQPQHF.

J is TRBJ2-7 and V is TRBV28; maybe TRBD1 (6 bases). V lost 2 bases to trimming and J lost 3 bases, with 11 bases between them. The CDR3 length is 14 residues. Germline V gene sequence: CDR1 MDHEN, CDR2 SYDVKM. CDR3 nucleotide sequence: TGTGCCAGCAGTTTAAACAGGGTTTTCTACGAGCAGTACTTC. Translation gives CASSLNRVFYEQYF.

The chain carries TRBV5-4 and TRBJ2-3; tentative D call: TRBD2 (6 bases). Trimming cost V 0 bases and J 3 bases, with 11 bases left between them. The CDR3 runs 15 residues. CDR1 and CDR2 (germline): SGHNT, YYREEE (reference sequence). For the CDR3, the DNA is TGTGCCAGCAGCTTGGACGGGGGTTGGACAGATACGCAGTATTTT. As protein: CASSLDGGWTDTQYF.

The rearrangement links TRBV18 to TRBJ1-5; TRBD1 matches at 8 bases. The CDR3 runs to 15 residues. Germline V gene lookup returns CDR1 KGHSH and CDR2 LQKENI. Trimming removed 2 bases from V and 2 bases from J; junction bases left unmatched: 2. DNA of the CDR3: TGTGCCAGCTCACCAGAGGGACAGGGCAATCAGCCCCAGCATTTT. Amino acids: CASSPEGQGNQPQHF.

The J gene is TRBJ1-1, the V gene TRBV14; no clear D gene. Trimming left V 5 bases short and J 1 base short, with 8 bases between. Germline V gene data show CDR1 as SGHDN and CDR2 as FVKESK. There are 13 residues in the CDR3. CDR3 DNA: TGTGCCAGCAGCTATAACAGGAACACTGAAGCTTTCTTT. It encodes CASSYNRNTEAFF.